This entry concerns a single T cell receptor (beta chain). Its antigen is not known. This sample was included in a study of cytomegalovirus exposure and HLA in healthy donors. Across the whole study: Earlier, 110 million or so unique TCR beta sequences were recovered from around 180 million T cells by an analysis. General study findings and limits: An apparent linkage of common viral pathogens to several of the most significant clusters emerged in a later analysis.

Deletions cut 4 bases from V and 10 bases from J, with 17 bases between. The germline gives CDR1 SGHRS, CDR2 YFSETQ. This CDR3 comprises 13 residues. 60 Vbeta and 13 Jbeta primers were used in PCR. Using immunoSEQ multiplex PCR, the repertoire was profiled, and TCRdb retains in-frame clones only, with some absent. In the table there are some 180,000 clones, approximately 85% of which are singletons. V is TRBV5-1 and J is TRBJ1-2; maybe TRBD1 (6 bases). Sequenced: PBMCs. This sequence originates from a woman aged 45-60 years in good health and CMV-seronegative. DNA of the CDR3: TGCGCCAGCAGCCGACAGGCGGGTCGGGACTACACCTTC. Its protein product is CASSRQAGRDYTF.